This T cell receptor (beta chain) was identified in a study of shared T cell receptors in the human thymus. The CDR3 loop spans 13 amino acids. Germline CDR1 reads MGHRA; CDR2 reads YSYEKL. Trimming cost V 4 bases and J 1 base, with 8 bases left between them. The assay was immunoSEQ multiplex PCR, and TCRdb's table has in-frame clones only and misses some. The profile shows almost 550,000 clones, more than 75% of them singletons. These data were likewise used in another study, on human thymus T cells. That report notes: Corrective heart surgery yielded the resections from which the thymus tissue came. Repertoires sampled from thymus and blood appeared biased in V and J gene usage. Highly overlapping thymic repertoires among unrelated individuals were reported in related research.

The chain has TRBV4-1 and TRBJ2-7, with a possible D match to TRBD1 (6 bases). Sample: thymocytes. This receptor was taken from a boy in the first two years of life with a congenital heart defect. The CDR3 DNA follows: TGCGCCAGCAGCCTACAGGGTTCCTACGAGCAGTACTTC. It translates to CASSLQGSYEQYF.